The 29 T cell receptor beta chains below all came from one sample that was sequenced in a study of CD4 T cells in relation to SARS-CoV-2 and coronaviruses. For these TCRs, the target antigens are not known. Sequencing was performed with immunoSEQ multiplex PCR; in TCRdb, only in-frame clones are kept and a portion is missing. Here the sample spans some 45,000 clones, over 75% being singletons. The sequenced material came from naive CD4+ T cells from PBMCs, cultured in vitro. The sample's subset: naive CD4+ T cells isolated by negative enrichment. These receptors all stem from an adult with COVID-19.

This clone was seen only a few times. The chain is built from TRBV27 and TRBJ2-7; the match to TRBD1 covers 7 bases. The V segment lost 5 bases and the J segment 2 bases; nucleotides outside the gene matches: 18. CDR3 size: 18 residues. In germline, CDR1 is MNHEY, CDR2 SMNVEV (reference sequence). CDR3 region: CASSPIHRGRQYTYEQYF. In DNA, the CDR3 is TGTGCCAGCAGTCCTATCCACAGGGGTAGGCAATATACCTACGAGCAGTACTTC.

The chain recombines TRBV3-1 (or the pseudogene TRBV3-2) with TRBJ1-4; D gene ambiguous. Germline values: CDR1 LGHDT, CDR2 YNNKEL (reference sequence). V shed 4 bases and J shed 7 bases, with 13 bases lying between them. The CDR3 sequence is 14 residues long. The CDR3 sequence: CASSLGWMGEKLFF. The CDR3, as DNA: TGTGCCAGCAGCCTAGGGTGGATGGGTGAAAAACTGTTTTTT.

V and J are TRBV20-1 and TRBJ2-5; D is undetermined. V was clipped by 3 bases and J by 4 bases, with 6 bases between them. Germline V gene sequence: CDR1 DFQATT, CDR2 SNEGSKA (reference sequence). This CDR3 is 11 amino acids long. DNA for the CDR3: TGCAGTGCTAGCGGCGTAGAGACCCAGTACTTC. The encoded protein is CSASGVETQYF.

This clone appeared a few times. V is TRBV5-4 and J is TRBJ1-4, with 7 bases identical to TRBD1. Germline values: CDR1 SGHNT, CDR2 YYREEE (reference sequence). With 5 bases clipped from V and 3 bases from J, the junction kept 4 bases outside the gene matches. This CDR3 spans 14 amino acids. This CDR3 is CASSPTGANEKLFF. Written as DNA, the CDR3 is TGTGCCAGCAGTCCTACAGGGGCTAATGAAAAACTGTTTTTT.

J is TRBJ2-1 and V is TRBV6-4; D is unclear. The CDR3 runs to 13 residues. CDR1 is MRHNA and CDR2 is SNTAGT in the germline V gene. Deletions cut 3 bases from V and 6 bases from J, with 9 bases between. CDR3 nucleotides: TGTGCCAGCAGTGAGGGTAGTAGCAATGAGCAGTTCTTC. It is translated as CASSEGSSNEQFF.

The V call is TRBV9, the J call TRBJ1-3; tentative D call: TRBD1 (6 bases). CDR1 is SGDLS, CDR2 YYNGEE, per germline. Trimming took off 3 bases at V and 0 bases at J, with 10 bases between the two ends. This CDR3 spans 15 amino acids. The DNA of the CDR3 is TGTGCCAGCAGCGCAGGACAGTCCTCTGGAAACACCATATATTTT. Its translation is CASSAGQSSGNTIYF.

This clone was observed once. The rearrangement links TRBV6-5 to TRBJ1-5; D perhaps matches TRBD1 (6 bases). Per the germline V gene, CDR1 is MNHEY and CDR2 is SVGAGI. The CDR3 runs to 15 residues. V dropped 0 bases and J dropped 5 bases, with 11 bases sitting between them. The CDR3, as DNA: TGTGCCAGCAGTTACTCGAAGGACAGAGATCAGCCCCAGCATTTT. It specifies CASSYSKDRDQPQHF.

The chain carries TRBV5-4 and TRBJ2-1; 8 positions match TRBD1. CDR1 SGHNT and CDR2 YYREEE come from the germline V gene (reference sequence). Germline trimming cut 4 bases from V and 8 bases from J; bases unmatched to any gene: 8. The CDR3 spans 14 residues. CDR3 sequence: CASSTRTGNYEQFF. As DNA, the CDR3 is TGTGCCAGCAGCACTAGGACAGGGAATTATGAGCAGTTCTTC.

The rearrangement joins TRBV4-2 to TRBJ2-7; D remains unclear. Germline CDR1 and CDR2: LGHNA and YNFKEQ. This CDR3 contains 13 residues. V lost 0 bases, J lost 4 bases, and 7 bases lay in between. CDR3 bases: TGTGCCAGCAGCCAAGACAGGCCATACGAGCAGTACTTC. This gives the protein CASSQDRPYEQYF.

The chain is built from TRBV19 and TRBJ1-2, with 7 bases aligning to TRBD1. CDR1 is LNHDA, CDR2 SQIVND, per germline (reference sequence). The V gene end was trimmed by 7 bases and the J gene end by 8 bases; junction bases not matched to a gene: 7. This CDR3 is built from 12 residues. For the CDR3, the DNA is TGTGCCAGTACCAGGGGGGGCGACGGCTACACCTTC. The encoded protein is CASTRGGDGYTF.

This chain joins TRBV10-3 and TRBJ2-7; 8 bases map to TRBD1. The CDR3 has 15 amino acids. Germline V lookup: CDR1 ENHRY, CDR2 SYGVKD. V lost 9 bases to trimming and J lost 3 bases; unmatched junction nucleotides: 13. The CDR3 DNA reads TGTGCCATTGGGGGCTCGACAGGGGAAGGCTACGAGCAGTACTTC. The encoded protein is CAIGGSTGEGYEQYF.

The V and J genes are TRBV2 and TRBJ2-7; 7 bases fit TRBD2. V lost 6 bases, J lost 3 bases, and 8 bases stayed unmatched. The germline V gene has CDR1 SNHLY and CDR2 FYNNEI. The CDR3 runs to 14 residues. The CDR3 region has the DNA TGTGCCAGCAGCTATGGGACTACGTTCTACGAGCAGTACTTC. This codes for CASSYGTTFYEQYF.

This chain uses TRBV28 with TRBJ2-7, with D possibly matching TRBD1 (6 bases). CDR3 size: 13 residues. The germline CDR1 and CDR2 sequences are MDHEN and SYDVKM. Trimming cost V 5 bases and J 3 bases, with 11 bases left between them. The CDR3 region has the DNA TGTGCCAGCAGTAGGGACACCCACTACGAGCAGTACTTC. Amino acids: CASSRDTHYEQYF. The full variable domain, its missing parts supplied by reference TRBV28 and TRBJ2-7, is DVKVTQSSRYLVKRTGEKVFLECVQDMDHENMFWYRQDPGLGLRLIYFSYDVKMKEKGDIPEGYSVSREKKERFSLILESASTNQTSMYLCASSRDTHYEQYFGPGTRLTVT.

The V and J genes are TRBV11-3 and TRBJ2-2, with D possibly being TRBD2 (6 bases). This CDR3 has 14 amino acids. V was trimmed by 5 bases and J by 7 bases, leaving 14 bases between them. Germline V gene sequence: CDR1 SGHNT, CDR2 YENEEA. The CDR3 sequence: CASSPGTSGGELFF. The CDR3 DNA reads as TGTGCCAGCAGCCCCGGGACTTCCGGCGGGGAGCTGTTTTTT.

CDR3 residues: CASSPPGFRTNEKLFF. Here the CDR3 DNA reads TGTGCCAGCAGTCCCCCAGGATTCCGCACTAATGAAAAACTGTTTTTT. V and J are TRBV27 and TRBJ1-4; D uncertain. The V end was cut by 5 bases, the J end by 2 bases, with 15 bases between. CDR3 size: 16 residues. Per germline, CDR1 MNHEY and CDR2 SMNVEV (reference sequence).

A few counts support this clone. This chain joins TRBV29-1 and TRBJ2-3; D tentatively fits TRBD1 or TRBD2 (5 bases each). The CDR3 length is 15 residues. Germline V CDR1 and CDR2: SQVTM, ANQGSEA. Trimming left V 5 bases short and J 1 base short, with 16 bases between. The CDR3, as DNA: TGCAGCGTTACCCCCGGGACGGGGCGCACAGATACGCAGTATTTT. It codes for CSVTPGTGRTDTQYF.

The gene calls are TRBV6-1 and TRBJ2-1; no clear D. The germline CDR1 and CDR2 sequences are MNHNS and SASEGT. The CDR3 is made up of 11 amino acids. Trimming took off 1 base at V and 9 bases at J, with 4 bases between the two ends. CDR3 in DNA: TGTGCCAGCAGTGAAGATAGTGAGCAGTTCTTC. The encoded protein is CASSEDSEQFF.

This chain connects TRBV5-1 to TRBJ1-5, with D tentatively TRBD1 (5 bases). The germline V and J ends were trimmed by 4 bases and 5 bases, with 13 bases remaining between them. This CDR3 is built from 14 residues. The germline V gene has CDR1 SGHRS and CDR2 YFSETQ. The CDR3 sequence is CASSIYPTDQPQHF. In nucleotides, the CDR3 is TGCGCCAGCAGCATATACCCGACAGATCAGCCCCAGCATTTT.

The genes are TRBV28 and TRBJ2-7, with 8 nucleotides matching TRBD2. This CDR3 has 15 amino acids. Unmatched junction bases numbered 11, after V lost 7 bases and J lost 3 bases. In germline, CDR1 is MDHEN, CDR2 SYDVKM. CDR3 DNA: TGTGCCAGCACCTACGGGGGGGCTCGGGGCTACGAGCAGTACTTC. Residues: CASTYGGARGYEQYF.

This clone was counted a few times. The chain uses TRBV4-1 and TRBJ1-5; 7 bases line up with TRBD1. J gave up 7 bases and V 5 bases, and 8 bases lay outside the gene matches. Germline V gene sequence: CDR1 MGHRA, CDR2 YSYEKL. The CDR3 sequence is 14 residues long. DNA for the CDR3: TGCGCCAGCAGCTGGAACAGGGGTGAGCAGCCCCAGCATTTT. Translating it yields CASSWNRGEQPQHF.

This chain joins TRBV2 and TRBJ2-5; D is undetermined. The CDR3 is made up of 10 amino acids. Trimming left V 6 bases short and J 6 bases short, with 5 bases between. Germline lookup yields CDR1 SNHLY and CDR2 FYNNEI. The CDR3 loop reads CASRVKTQYF. The CDR3 bases are TGTGCCAGCAGGGTTAAGACCCAGTACTTC. The full variable domain, rest sourced from reference TRBV2 and TRBJ2-5, is EPEVTQTPSHQVTQMGQEVILRCVPISNHLYFYWYRQILGQKVEFLVSFYNNEISEKSEIFDDQFSVERPDGSNFTLKIRSTKLEDSAMYFCASRVKTQYFGPGTRLLVL.

The rearrangement joins TRBV18 to TRBJ1-1; weak D call: TRBD1 (6 bases). The germline V gene has CDR1 KGHSH and CDR2 LQKENI. V was pared by 4 bases and J by 1 base, with 7 bases between. There are 13 residues in the CDR3. The CDR3 spells CASSQQGNTEAFF. The DNA of the CDR3 is TGTGCCAGCTCACAACAGGGGAACACTGAAGCTTTCTTT.

The chain uses TRBV28 and TRBJ2-7; 10 bases align to TRBD1. Germline loops: CDR1 MDHEN, CDR2 SYDVKM. The CDR3 contains 16 residues. V gave up 3 bases and J gave up 2 bases; unmatched junction bases: 7. The CDR3 protein is CASSFDRGRRAYEQYF. In nucleotides, the CDR3 is TGTGCCAGCAGTTTTGACAGGGGGCGGAGAGCCTACGAGCAGTACTTC.

The V and J genes are TRBV5-1 and TRBJ2-1; 11 bases line up with TRBD2. Germline V lookup: CDR1 SGHRS, CDR2 YFSETQ. The CDR3 covers 18 residues. The J segment lost 0 bases and the V segment lost 4 bases, leaving 9 bases of the junction unmatched. The CDR3 sequence is CASSPSPTSGSSYNEQFF. CDR3 DNA sequence: TGCGCCAGCAGCCCGAGTCCTACTAGCGGGAGCTCCTACAATGAGCAGTTCTTC.

CDR3 sequence reads: CASSDRAGGEKLFF. CDR3 sequence (DNA): TGTGCCAGCAGTGACAGGGCGGGAGGGGAAAAACTGTTTTTT. V usage is TRBV2 and J usage is TRBJ1-4, with D possibly matching TRBD1 (5 bases). The length of the CDR3 is 14 residues. The germline gives CDR1 SNHLY, CDR2 FYNNEI. Trimming pared 3 bases from V and 8 bases from J, leaving 13 bases between.

V usage is TRBV7-9 and J usage is TRBJ2-1, with D possibly matching TRBD2 (6 bases). The V end lost 5 bases, the J end lost 4 bases, and 15 bases lay between the germline ends. CDR1 is SEHNR, CDR2 FQNEAQ, per germline (reference sequence). The CDR3 is 15 residues long. The CDR3 nucleotides read TGTGCCAGCAGCGATACGTCGGCGGGGTACAATGAGCAGTTCTTC. Translation gives CASSDTSAGYNEQFF.

The V call is TRBV4-1, the J call TRBJ1-1; D uncertain. Germline loops: CDR1 MGHRA, CDR2 YSYEKL. The CDR3 is 15 residues long. V was trimmed by 0 bases and J by 4 bases, leaving 12 bases between them. CDR3 DNA sequence: TGCGCCAGCAGCCAAGACCTAAGTAGGAGCACTGAAGCTTTCTTT. Translated, it gives CASSQDLSRSTEAFF.

V gene TRBV5-1 combines with J gene TRBJ2-7; the match to TRBD2 covers 11 bases. Germline CDR1 and CDR2: SGHRS and YFSETQ. This CDR3 is 14 amino acids long. V shed 5 bases, J shed 5 bases, and the junction held 6 bases outside the gene matches. CDR3 nucleotide sequence: TGCGCCAGCAGATTAGCGGGAGGGCCCCACGAGCAGTACTTC. Residues: CASRLAGGPHEQYF.

The rearrangement links TRBV12-3 or TRBV12-4 to TRBJ2-1; D perhaps matches TRBD2 (6 bases). The V end lost 8 bases, the J end lost 12 bases, and 17 bases lay between the germline ends. This CDR3 region has 12 residues. This chain's CDR3 is CASGVLRTTQFF. CDR3 DNA sequence: TGTGCCAGCGGAGTTTTAAGGACTACGCAGTTCTTC.